The 30 T cell receptor beta chains given below trace back to one sample, sequenced in a study of technical replicates of blood from a few donors. TCRdb keeps only in-frame clones here, not all; method: immunoSEQ multiplex PCR. The sample has roughly 60,000 clones, 90% to 95% seen once; the top ten hold 4.3%. What was sequenced was PBMCs. The source is a human donor in good health. Some clones in this sample may be carry-over from other donors' samples.

This chain connects TRBV7-3 to TRBJ2-3, with TRBD2 matching over 7 bases. Germline assignment: CDR1 SGHTA and CDR2 FQGTGA. Unmatched junction bases numbered 6, after V lost 9 bases and J lost 3 bases. The CDR3 contains 13 residues. In nucleotides, the CDR3 is TGTGCCAGTAGACCGGGAGGTACAGATACGCAGTATTTT. It yields the protein CASRPGGTDTQYF.

The V and J genes are TRBV7-3 and TRBJ2-3, with D perhaps TRBD1 (5 bases). Per the germline V gene, CDR1 is SGHTA and CDR2 is FQGTGA. Trimming took 0 bases from V and 2 from J, leaving 9 bases between them. The CDR3 runs to 15 residues. This CDR3 is CASSLTDSSTDTQYF. CDR3 DNA sequence: TGTGCCAGCAGCTTAACAGACAGTTCCACAGATACGCAGTATTTT.

The genes are TRBV7-6 and TRBJ2-3; D is unresolved. The CDR3 loop spans 14 amino acids. CDR1 and CDR2 (germline): SGHVS, FNYEAQ. Trimming shortened V by 1 base and J by 4 bases, and 9 bases separated the two germline ends. DNA of the CDR3: TGTGCCAGCAGCTTAGGGCCCATGGCAGATACGCAGTATTTT. Encoded protein: CASSLGPMADTQYF.

V gene TRBV25-1 combines with J gene TRBJ2-7, with TRBD1 identical over 8 bases. The ends lost 3 bases at V and 3 bases at J; junction bases unmatched: 7. CDR3 length: 15 amino acids. Germline assignment: CDR1 MGHDK and CDR2 SYGVNS. The CDR3 DNA reads as TGTGCCAGCAGTGAGTACAGGGGGTTAGGCTACGAGCAGTACTTC. Amino acid sequence: CASSEYRGLGYEQYF.

The chain couples TRBV6-8 to TRBJ2-7; D remains unclear. Trimming pared 2 bases from V and 3 bases from J, leaving 14 bases between. Germline values: CDR1 MNHGY, CDR2 SAAAGT. This CDR3 has 15 residues. CDR3 sequence: CASSYDADRFYEQYF. The DNA for the CDR3 is TGTGCCAGCAGTTACGATGCGGATAGGTTCTACGAGCAGTACTTC.

V gene TRBV7-6 combines with J gene TRBJ1-6; D ambiguous. Trimming cost V 7 bases and J 10 bases, with 17 bases left between them. CDR1 and CDR2 (germline): SGHVS, FNYEAQ. The CDR3 extends over 14 amino acids. This CDR3 reads CASTRGGVESPLHF. CDR3 sequence (DNA): TGTGCCAGCACCCGCGGCGGAGTGGAGTCACCCCTCCACTTT.

The chain is built from TRBV4-2 and TRBJ2-3; D unclear. Germline assignment: CDR1 LGHNA and CDR2 YNFKEQ. The CDR3 extends over 13 amino acids. With 3 bases removed from V and 0 bases from J, the gap between germline ends came to 4 bases. CDR3 nucleotide sequence: TGTGCCAGCAGCCACGCGAGCACAGATACGCAGTATTTT. Its protein product is CASSHASTDTQYF.

The chain has TRBV5-6 and TRBJ2-5; D may be TRBD2 (6 bases). Germline CDR1 and CDR2: SGHDT and YYEEEE. The CDR3 runs 14 residues. Trimming took 4 bases from V and 4 from J, leaving 14 bases between them. The CDR3 sequence is CASSPQAGLETQYF. The CDR3 nucleotides read TGTGCCAGCAGCCCCCAAGCGGGCCTAGAGACCCAGTACTTC.

The genes are TRBV29-1 and TRBJ2-1; TRBD2 matches at 9 bases. The CDR3 contains 18 residues. V dropped 1 base and J dropped 0; count of bases not matched to a gene: 10. CDR1 SQVTM and CDR2 ANQGSEA come from the germline V gene. In nucleotides, the CDR3 is TGCAGCGTTGAAGGGTTTAGCGGGAGACGGCTCTCCTACAATGAGCAGTTCTTC. Its translation is CSVEGFSGRRLSYNEQFF.

The V call is TRBV5-4, the J call TRBJ2-2; D ambiguous. This CDR3 has 13 residues. Trimming left V 4 bases short and J 7 bases short, with 11 bases between. Germline loops: CDR1 SGHNT, CDR2 YYREEE (reference sequence). CDR3 sequence (DNA): TGTGCCAGCAGCCAAGCGACCGACGGGGAGCTGTTTTTT. Its protein is CASSQATDGELFF.

This chain uses TRBV15 with TRBJ1-1; D unresolved. The germline V and J ends were trimmed by 5 bases and 3 bases, with 7 bases remaining between them. Germline lookup yields CDR1 LNHNV and CDR2 YYDKDF (reference sequence). The CDR3 is made up of 12 amino acids. The CDR3 DNA reads as TGTGCCACCAGCCTAGCCTACACTGAAGCTTTCTTT. This gives the protein CATSLAYTEAFF.

V is TRBV15 and J is TRBJ1-2; 8 bases fit TRBD1. Germline CDR1 is LNHNV and CDR2 is YYDKDF (reference sequence). With 4 bases clipped from V and 8 bases from J, the junction kept 3 bases outside the gene matches. There are 12 residues in the CDR3. The CDR3 loop is CATSKTGAGYTF. The DNA of the CDR3 is TGTGCCACCAGCAAGACAGGGGCGGGCTACACCTTC.

In this sample, this clone turned up a few times. The V and J genes are TRBV4-2 and TRBJ2-7, with 12 bases identical to TRBD1. There are 15 residues in the CDR3. The V and J ends lost 5 bases and 1 base, in that order; junction bases with no gene match: 3. Germline V lookup: CDR1 LGHNA, CDR2 YNFKEQ. The DNA of the CDR3 is TGTGCCAGCAGCTTGGGACAGGGGGCTTCCTACGAGCAGTACTTC. Its translation is CASSLGQGASYEQYF.

The rearrangement links TRBV10-2 to TRBJ1-1; D not resolved. The CDR3 has 13 amino acids. With 2 bases removed from V and 11 bases from J, the gap between germline ends came to 15 bases. Germline CDR1 and CDR2: WSHSY and SAAADI. The CDR3 reads CASSEARRDRAFF. DNA of the CDR3: TGCGCCAGCAGTGAGGCGAGACGGGATCGGGCTTTCTTT.

CDR3 region: CASSDRAGGYEQYF. The CDR3 nucleotides read TGCGCCAGCAGTGATCGAGCGGGGGGTTACGAGCAGTACTTC. J is TRBJ2-7 and V is TRBV10-2; 9 nucleotides line up with TRBD2. Trimming removed 3 bases from V and 4 bases from J; junction bases left unmatched: 4. Germline V CDR1 and CDR2: WSHSY, SAAADI. This CDR3 comprises 14 residues.

This clone occurred a few times. In DNA form, the CDR3 reads TGTGCCACCAGCACCGTGGACTACCTTAACTATGGCTACACCTTC. Its protein product is CATSTVDYLNYGYTF. V gene TRBV15 combines with J gene TRBJ1-2; D unclear. This CDR3 comprises 15 residues. Germline V CDR1 and CDR2: LNHNV, YYDKDF (reference sequence). V lost 4 bases and J lost 1, with 13 bases in between.

This chain uses TRBV5-1 with TRBJ1-2; 9 nucleotides line up with TRBD1. The germline CDR1 and CDR2 sequences are SGHRS and YFSETQ. The CDR3 is made up of 14 amino acids. V trimming: 5 bases; J trimming: 8 bases; junction bases outside the gene matches: 10. The CDR3 DNA reads as TGCGCCAGCAGACTATCGGGACAGGGAGGAGGCTACACCTTC. Amino acids: CASRLSGQGGGYTF.

This clone was counted between two and nine times. Its ends do not fully match the called genes, so a read error is possible. The gene calls are TRBV10-3 and TRBJ1-2; the match to TRBD1 covers 9 bases. The CDR3 totals 12 residues. Germline lookup yields CDR1 ENHRY and CDR2 SYGVKD. This CDR3 reads CAISESSEDRGF. The CDR3 coding sequence is TGTGCCATCAGTGAGTCGTCTGAGGACAGGGGCTTC.

This chain connects TRBV5-4 to TRBJ2-5; 13 bases match TRBD2. CDR1 and CDR2 (germline): SGHNT, YYREEE (reference sequence). CDR3 size: 15 residues. Germline trimming cut 9 bases from V and 1 base from J; bases unmatched to any gene: 6. CDR3: CAIKLAGGLQETQYF. The CDR3 DNA reads as TGTGCCATCAAACTAGCGGGGGGGCTCCAAGAGACCCAGTACTTC. The full variable domain, with the rest looked up from reference TRBV5-4 and TRBJ2-5, is ETGVTQSPTHLIKTRGQQVTLRCSSQSGHNTVSWYQQALGQGPQFIFQYYREEENGRGNFPPRFSGLQFPNYSSELNVNALELDDSALYLCAIKLAGGLQETQYFGPGTRLLVL.

The DNA for the CDR3 is TGTGCCAATAAGAGGGCAGCTGGGGCCAACGTCCTGACTTTC. It is translated as CANKRAAGANVLTF. The V call is TRBV7-9, the J call TRBJ2-6; tentatively, D is TRBD2 (5 bases). CDR3 length: 14 residues. Trimming cost V 10 bases and J 2 bases, with 12 bases left between them. From germline, CDR1 is SEHNR and CDR2 FQNEAQ (reference sequence).

The V gene is TRBV5-8, the J gene TRBJ1-4, with D possibly matching TRBD1 (6 bases). Trimming cost V 3 bases and J 0 bases, with 6 bases left between them. Germline assignment: CDR1 SGHTS and CDR2 YDEGEE. The CDR3 covers 14 residues. The chain's CDR3 is CASSWTATNEKLFF. CDR3 nucleotide sequence: TGTGCCAGCAGCTGGACAGCAACTAATGAAAAACTGTTTTTT.

CDR3 residues: CASSTGTRGGTQYF. As DNA, the CDR3 is TGTGCCAGCAGTACCGGGACTAGAGGAGGAACCCAGTACTTC. The chain combines TRBV6-5 with TRBJ2-5, with TRBD2 matching over 8 bases. J lost 8 bases, V lost 5 bases, and 10 bases had no gene match. Germline CDR1 is MNHEY and CDR2 is SVGAGI. This CDR3 has 14 amino acids.

This chain joins TRBV30 and TRBJ1-2, with D unresolved. Germline V lookup: CDR1 GTSNPN, CDR2 SVGIG (reference sequence). CDR3 length: 12 residues. V lost 0 bases, J lost 4 bases, and 6 bases lay in between. The CDR3 protein is CAWSVLRYGYTF. The CDR3 DNA follows: TGTGCCTGGAGTGTGTTGCGCTATGGCTACACCTTC. The full variable domain, its missing parts supplied by reference TRBV30 and TRBJ1-2, is SQTIHQWPATLVQPVGSPLSLECTVEGTSNPNLYWYRQAAGRGLQLLFYSVGIGQISSEVPQNLSASRPQDRQFILSSKKLLLSDSGFYLCAWSVLRYGYTFGSGTRLTVV.

The chain uses TRBV9 and TRBJ2-2; the D is unclear. The CDR3 has 13 amino acids. Germline values: CDR1 SGDLS, CDR2 YYNGEE. Trimming removed 0 bases from V and 6 bases from J, with 6 bases in between. The CDR3: CASSVVVSGELFF. DNA of the CDR3: TGTGCCAGCAGCGTAGTAGTATCCGGGGAGCTGTTTTTT.

V and J are TRBV2 and TRBJ2-1; the match to TRBD2 covers 14 bases. The V gene end was trimmed by 5 bases and the J gene end by 4 bases; junction bases not matched to a gene: 7. The CDR3 runs 17 residues. Looked up from germline, CDR1 is SNHLY and CDR2 is FYNNEI. This chain's CDR3 is CASSTGTSGRAYNEQFF. DNA of the CDR3: TGTGCCAGCAGTACCGGGACTAGCGGGAGAGCGTACAATGAGCAGTTCTTC.

The table lists this clone with a count of one. The chain has TRBV2 and TRBJ2-2; 9 bases are shared with TRBD1. With V trimmed by 1 base and J by 3 bases, 0 bases remained unmatched. Germline CDR1 and CDR2: SNHLY and FYNNEI. This CDR3 spans 15 amino acids. The DNA for the CDR3 is TGTGCCAGCAGTGAAGGGACAGGGGACACCGGGGAGCTGTTTTTT. Translated, it gives CASSEGTGDTGELFF.

V and J are TRBV6-5 and TRBJ2-1, with 9 bases that match TRBD2. The V gene end was trimmed by 0 bases and the J gene end by 8 bases; junction bases not matched to a gene: 5. The CDR3 sequence is 15 residues long. Per germline, CDR1 MNHEY and CDR2 SVGAGI. CDR3 region: CASSYSAGGPDEQFF. The CDR3, as DNA: TGTGCCAGCAGTTACTCGGCGGGAGGGCCGGATGAGCAGTTCTTC.

This rearrangement joins TRBV5-1 to TRBJ1-5; a possible D gene is TRBD1 (5 bases). Germline V gene sequence: CDR1 SGHRS, CDR2 YFSETQ. The CDR3 has 13 amino acids. Trimming took off 2 bases at V and 8 bases at J, with 11 bases between the two ends. CDR3 loop: CASSLFGGEPQHF. In DNA form, the CDR3 reads TGCGCCAGCAGCTTATTCGGGGGGGAGCCCCAGCATTTT.

This sequence joins TRBV9 and TRBJ2-7; 12 nucleotides line up with TRBD2. Germline V CDR1 and CDR2: SGDLS, YYNGEE. The CDR3 has 14 amino acids. The V segment lost 6 bases and the J segment 6 bases; nucleotides outside the gene matches: 7. The chain's CDR3 is CASKPGTSGSEQYF. DNA for the CDR3: TGTGCCAGCAAACCCGGGACTAGCGGGTCCGAGCAGTACTTC.

The chain carries TRBV9 and TRBJ2-2; no reliable D call. This CDR3 comprises 14 residues. CDR1 and CDR2 (germline): SGDLS, YYNGEE. The germline V and J ends were trimmed by 2 bases and 4 bases, with 9 bases remaining between them. The CDR3 DNA sequence: TGTGCCAGCAGCGTGGGCCTTGGCACCGGGGAGCTGTTTTTT. Translation gives CASSVGLGTGELFF.